A single sample gave rise to the 18 T cell receptor beta chains below, sequenced in a study of T-cell reconstitution after alpha-beta-depleted transplantation in children. Preparation of the TCRbeta library used unique molecular identifiers. TCRdb called the PCR reads again in MiXCR, with one record for every CDR3 protein. The table includes almost 500,000 distinct CDR3 sequences, about 11% detected once. The starting material was PBMCs, obtained before TCRalphabeta/CD19-depleted stem cell transplant. The source is a child aged 2 to 10 with inherited bone marrow failure, due to receive a stem cell transplant.

The chain joins TRBV6-1 to TRBJ2-5, with D tentatively TRBD2 (7 bases). Looked up from germline, CDR1 is MNHNS and CDR2 is SASEGT. The ends were cut back, 11 bases at V and 4 bases at J, with 20 bases in the middle. The CDR3 runs 14 residues. The CDR3 is CASRGGASGETQYF. The CDR3, as DNA: TGTGCCTCCCGCGGGGGCGCATCTGGAGAGACCCAGTACTTC.

This clonotype was seen repeatedly, ten times or more. The rearrangement joins TRBV4-1 to TRBJ2-1; possible D gene TRBD1, 6 bases. The CDR3 extends over 15 amino acids. Looked up from germline, CDR1 is MGHRA and CDR2 is YSYEKL. The V end lost 6 bases, the J end lost 0 bases, and 12 bases lay between the germline ends. The CDR3 here is CASSSEGDSYNEQFF. CDR3 DNA: TGCGCCAGCAGTTCCGAGGGGGACTCCTACAATGAGCAGTTCTTC.

This clonotype was counted at least ten times. The chain joins TRBV28 to TRBJ2-1; D is undetermined. The V gene's germline CDR1 is MDHEN and CDR2 SYDVKM. The CDR3 covers 14 residues. Between the trimmed V and J ends, which lost 8 bases and 3 bases, there was a span of 14 bases. CDR3 protein: CASVSVGIYNEQFF. The CDR3 DNA reads as TGTGCCAGCGTAAGCGTGGGGATCTACAATGAGCAGTTCTTC.

The rearrangement joins TRBV5-1 to TRBJ2-5; D ambiguous. CDR3 length equals 13 residues. Trimming took off 0 bases at V and 5 bases at J, with 8 bases between the two ends. Germline values: CDR1 SGHRS, CDR2 YFSETQ. The CDR3, as DNA: TGCGCCAGCAGCTTGGAAGGTCCTGAGACCCAGTACTTC. It yields the protein CASSLEGPETQYF.

The chain employs TRBV12-3 or TRBV12-4 and TRBJ1-6, with a possible D match to TRBD1 (5 bases). The V and J ends lost 6 bases and 9 bases respectively, with 15 bases between them. This CDR3 is 14 amino acids long. CDR3 coding DNA: TGTGCCAGCAGGGCCGGCTTTGGGGGTTCACCCCTCCACTTT. This gives the protein CASRAGFGGSPLHF.

The table lists this clonotype with a few counts. The chain carries TRBV23-1 and TRBJ2-3; D may be TRBD1 or TRBD2 (6 bases each). TRBV23-1 carries the ORF label, with uncertain function. The length of the CDR3 is 16 residues. Trimming pared 3 bases from V and 0 bases from J, leaving 13 bases between. The CDR3 DNA follows: TGCGCCAGCAGTCAGGGAGGACAGTCAAGCACAGATACGCAGTATTTT. It encodes CASSQGGQSSTDTQYF.

Ten or more counts support this clonotype. The chain links TRBV28 to TRBJ2-5; tentatively, D is TRBD1 (6 bases). Germline-derived CDR1 and CDR2 are MDHEN and SYDVKM. Trimming stripped 2 bases from V and 5 bases from J, with 12 bases between. The length of the CDR3 is 14 residues. The CDR3 DNA reads as TGTGCCAGCAGTTTAGAGAGGGGGTTGGAGACCCAGTACTTC. Translating gives CASSLERGLETQYF. Filled out from reference TRBV28 and TRBJ2-5, the complete variable domain reads DVKVTQSSRYLVKRTGEKVFLECVQDMDHENMFWYRQDPGLGLRLIYFSYDVKMKEKGDIPEGYSVSREKKERFSLILESASTNQTSMYLCASSLERGLETQYFGPGTRLLVL.

This clonotype was detected many times. This rearrangement joins TRBV5-1 to TRBJ2-2; D unclear. Per germline, CDR1 SGHRS and CDR2 YFSETQ. Trimming took 4 bases from V and 3 from J, leaving 10 bases between them. CDR3 size: 14 residues. CDR3 sequence (DNA): TGCGCCAGCAGCCCTGGATCCTACACCGGGGAGCTGTTTTTT. It specifies CASSPGSYTGELFF.

This rearrangement joins TRBV27 to TRBJ2-7; 7 bases align to TRBD1. V lost 10 bases, J lost 0 bases, and 6 bases stayed unmatched. There are 13 residues in the CDR3. The germline V gene has CDR1 MNHEY and CDR2 SMNVEV (reference sequence). The CDR3 DNA sequence: TGTGCCACGGCTGGGACAGACTCCTACGAGCAGTACTTC. Its translation: CATAGTDSYEQYF.

About this clonotype itself: This may stem from a read error, because a much larger clone lies one nucleotide away. The V gene is TRBV11-1, the J gene TRBJ1-4; D unclear. CDR1 is SGHAT, CDR2 FQDESV, per germline (reference sequence). The CDR3 contains 19 residues. Trimming stripped 2 bases from V and 4 bases from J, with 23 bases between. The CDR3 spells CASSLFSYSQESSNEKLFF. CDR3 DNA: TGTGCCAGCAGCTTATTTTCTTATTCCCAGGAGTCAAGTAATGAAAAACTGTTTTTT.

The V call is TRBV20-1, the J call TRBJ2-7, with D unclear. This CDR3 has 10 amino acids. Germline lookup yields CDR1 DFQATT and CDR2 SNEGSKA (reference sequence). V dropped 5 bases and J dropped 6 bases, with 8 bases sitting between them. In DNA form, the CDR3 reads TGCAGTGCTCCCAAACCCGAGCAGTACTTC. This sequence encodes CSAPKPEQYF.

This clonotype was seen at least ten times. The rearrangement links TRBV11-2 to TRBJ2-2; 9 bases map to TRBD2. With V trimmed by 6 bases and J by 6 bases, 8 bases remained unmatched. The CDR3 length is 15 residues. Germline CDR1 is SGHAT and CDR2 is FQNNGV. For the CDR3, the DNA is TGTGCCAGCAGATCCCTAGCGGGAAGGTCCGGGGAGCTGTTTTTT. Protein product: CASRSLAGRSGELFF.

DNA of the CDR3: TGCGCCAGCAGCTTGGCCGGATTTTTCAATGAGCAGTTCTTC. The encoded protein is CASSLAGFFNEQFF. The chain links TRBV5-1 to TRBJ2-1; no clear D. The CDR3 spans 14 residues. Germline V gives CDR1 SGHRS, CDR2 YFSETQ. V lost 0 bases to trimming and J lost 6 bases, with 10 bases between them.

There are many counts of this clonotype. The V call is TRBV12-3 or TRBV12-4, the J call TRBJ2-7, with D uncertain. The CDR3 is 14 residues long. The V end lost 2 bases, the J end lost 2 bases, and 10 bases lay between the germline ends. This CDR3 is CASSLPADPYEQYF. The CDR3 nucleotides are TGTGCCAGCAGTTTACCCGCAGATCCCTACGAGCAGTACTTC.

This clonotype was seen ten or more times. The V call is TRBV5-1, the J call TRBJ1-1, with 7 positions matching TRBD1. J was trimmed by 6 bases and V by 0 bases; bases with no gene match: 8. The CDR3 covers 15 residues. Germline V CDR1 and CDR2: SGHRS, YFSETQ. In nucleotides, the CDR3 is TGCGCCAGCAGCTTGGAAGTAGGGGGCCAAGCTGAAGCTTTCTTT. This encodes CASSLEVGGQAEAFF.

This clonotype was found many times. V and J are TRBV6-2 or TRBV6-3 and TRBJ2-7; D remains unclear. Trimming shortened V by 0 bases and J by 3 bases, and 9 bases separated the two germline ends. The CDR3 loop spans 14 amino acids. The germline gives CDR1 MNHEY, CDR2 SVGEGT. For the CDR3, the DNA is TGTGCCAGCAGTTACTCCCCTCCCCACTACGAGCAGTACTTC. Translation: CASSYSPPHYEQYF.

Many counts were recorded for this clonotype. V usage is TRBV4-3 and J usage is TRBJ1-3; D unresolved. The CDR3 totals 16 residues. The germline V gene encodes CDR1 LGHNA and CDR2 YSLEER. V lost 4 bases and J lost 0, with 13 bases in between. In DNA form, the CDR3 reads TGCGCCAGCAGCCCCTGGACGGTGGACTCTGGAAACACCATATATTTT. Its translation: CASSPWTVDSGNTIYF.

This clonotype has at least ten counts. This chain connects TRBV24-1 to TRBJ2-1; 8 nucleotides line up with TRBD1. Germline CDR1 KGHDR, CDR2 SFDVKD. This CDR3 has 16 amino acids. V shed 0 bases, J shed 7 bases, and the junction held 7 bases outside the gene matches. The CDR3 loop reads CATSDLHQGAKNEQFF. As DNA, the CDR3 is TGTGCCACCAGTGATTTGCACCAGGGGGCGAAGAATGAGCAGTTCTTC.